Presented here are 25 T cell receptor beta chains from one specimen sequenced in a study of a mutant IDH1 vaccine in newly diagnosed glioma. Antigen specificity for these receptors is unknown. Produced via immunoSEQ multiplex PCR; TCRdb's table is partial and in-frame only. The data hold 50,000 to 55,000 clones, with approximately 65% observed a single time. Time point specified: week 47, end of study. Vaccinated patients received 300 ug of mutant IDH1 20-mer peptide per dose, with topical imiquimod. The sample consisted of peripheral blood mononuclear cells (PBMCs), taken from a glioma patient whose treatment included an IDH1 peptide vaccine. The receptors come from a man aged 35 to 55 with glioma. Some clones in this sample may be carry-over from other donors' samples.

The genes are TRBV9 and TRBJ1-2; weak D call: TRBD1 (5 bases). Per germline, CDR1 SGDLS and CDR2 YYNGEE. The CDR3 has 14 amino acids. Trimming took 0 bases from V and 7 from J, leaving 13 bases between them. The CDR3 DNA follows: TGTGCCAGCAGCGTAGGCGGGGGGACTGGTGGCTACACCTTC. Residues: CASSVGGGTGGYTF. Full variable domain (rest looked up from reference TRBV9 and TRBJ1-2): DSGVTQTPKHLITATGQRVTLRCSPRSGDLSVYWYQQSLDQGLQFLIQYYNGEERAKGNILERFSAQQFPDLHSELNLSSLELGDSALYFCASSVGGGTGGYTFGSGTRLTVV.

This clone was detected only a few times. This chain joins TRBV19 and TRBJ1-2; no definite D call. The CDR3 contains 12 residues. Germline values: CDR1 LNHDA, CDR2 SQIVND (reference sequence). The V and J ends lost 3 bases and 8 bases respectively, with 10 bases between them. The CDR3 here is CASSILGAGYTF. The CDR3 region has the DNA TGTGCCAGTAGTATTTTAGGAGCCGGCTACACCTTC.

In its sample, this clone was seen a few times. The rearrangement uses TRBV29-1 and TRBJ2-5; D not resolved. Trimming left V 4 bases short and J 5 bases short, with 8 bases between. This CDR3 has 11 residues. Germline lookup yields CDR1 SQVTM and CDR2 ANQGSEA. The CDR3 here is CSVAWSETQYF. CDR3 bases: TGCAGCGTTGCGTGGTCCGAGACCCAGTACTTC.

This CDR3 is CASSSPFVGANEQFF. For the CDR3, the DNA is TGTGCCAGCAGTTCCCCGTTCGTGGGGGCCAATGAGCAGTTCTTC. This rearrangement joins TRBV6-5 to TRBJ2-1; tentative D call: TRBD1 (6 bases). The V gene lost 4 bases and the J gene lost 6 bases, with 16 bases spanning the gap. The CDR3 extends over 15 amino acids. Germline V gives CDR1 MNHEY, CDR2 SVGAGI.

This clone was found a few times. The V and J genes are TRBV5-5 and TRBJ1-6, with D perhaps TRBD1 (5 bases). This CDR3 spans 15 amino acids. Per germline, CDR1 SGHKS and CDR2 YYEKEE (reference sequence). With 0 bases removed from V and 5 bases from J, the gap between germline ends came to 9 bases. The CDR3 loop reads CASSLGGRDNSPLHF. DNA of the CDR3: TGTGCCAGCAGCTTGGGGGGGAGGGATAATTCACCCCTCCACTTT.

This clone was seen a few times. The gene calls are TRBV29-1 and TRBJ1-1; D gene ambiguous. Germline V gene data show CDR1 as SQVTM and CDR2 as ANQGSEA. The V end was cut by 4 bases, the J end by 2 bases, with 8 bases between. The length of the CDR3 is 12 residues. The CDR3 sequence is CSVVRSNTEAFF. In nucleotides, the CDR3 is TGCAGCGTTGTCCGGTCCAACACTGAAGCTTTCTTT.

This clone appeared once. V usage is TRBV7-9 and J usage is TRBJ2-7; D may correspond to TRBD1 or TRBD2 (5 bases each). The CDR3 totals 13 residues. The V and J ends lost 8 bases and 1 base respectively, with 12 bases between them. Germline CDR1 SEHNR, CDR2 FQNEAQ (reference sequence). CDR3 amino acids: CASVRDGSYEQYF. DNA of the CDR3: TGTGCCAGCGTGAGGGACGGATCCTACGAGCAGTACTTC.

Only a few counts were recorded for this clone. The chain joins TRBV20-1 to TRBJ1-1, with unresolved D. Germline CDR1 DFQATT, CDR2 SNEGSKA (reference sequence). Trimming cost V 6 bases and J 7 bases, with 12 bases left between them. This CDR3 has 11 residues. The CDR3 coding sequence is TGCAGTGCACCTCTGACGGGTGAAGCTTTCTTT. It yields the protein CSAPLTGEAFF.

V is TRBV25-1 and J is TRBJ1-6; D is ambiguous. V lost 5 bases to trimming and J lost 4 bases, with 6 bases between them. This CDR3 has 13 residues. In germline, CDR1 is MGHDK, CDR2 SYGVNS. The CDR3 loop reads CASSLGYNSPLHF. Here the CDR3 DNA reads TGTGCCAGCAGTCTGGGATATAATTCACCCCTCCACTTT. The full variable domain, with the rest looked up from reference TRBV25-1 and TRBJ1-6, is EADIYQTPRYLVIGTGKKITLECSQTMGHDKMYWYQQDPGMELHLIHYSYGVNSTEKGDLSSESTVSRIRTEHFPLTLESARPSHTSQYLCASSLGYNSPLHFGNGTRLTVT.

The chain has TRBV15 and TRBJ2-5, with D tentatively TRBD1 or TRBD2 (5 bases each). CDR1 is LNHNV and CDR2 is YYDKDF in the germline V gene (reference sequence). Trimming pared 5 bases from V and 10 bases from J, leaving 23 bases between. This CDR3 contains 15 residues. CDR3: CATSALGTVDGVQYF. CDR3 nucleotide sequence: TGTGCCACCAGCGCCTTGGGGACGGTGGATGGGGTCCAGTACTTC.

The count of this clone is one. The chain recombines TRBV16 with TRBJ1-4; D unclear. Trimming took off 5 bases at V and 5 bases at J, with 18 bases between the two ends. CDR1 KGHSY and CDR2 FQNENV come from the germline V gene. This CDR3 has 16 amino acids. The CDR3 bases are TGTGCCAGCAGCAGGAAAGAGATTATATTCAATGAAAAACTGTTTTTT. Protein: CASSRKEIIFNEKLFF.

This chain uses TRBV9 with TRBJ2-7; D possibly corresponds to TRBD1 (6 bases). Trimming took 2 bases from V and 6 from J, leaving 21 bases between them. Germline CDR1 SGDLS, CDR2 YYNGEE. The CDR3 length is 16 residues. CDR3: CASSVDAGARASEQYF. The CDR3 DNA sequence: TGTGCCAGCAGCGTGGACGCAGGGGCCCGGGCGTCCGAGCAGTACTTC.

The chain employs TRBV29-1 and TRBJ2-7, with 11 bases fitting TRBD1. This CDR3 region has 12 residues. The germline CDR1 and CDR2 sequences are SQVTM and ANQGSEA. J gave up 3 bases and V 6 bases, and 1 base lay outside the gene matches. CDR3 bases: TGCAGCGTGGGGACAGGGGGCTACGAGCAGTACTTC. Its protein is CSVGTGGYEQYF.

This clone was seen only once. The CDR3 here is CASGLPRGGRYNEQFF. In DNA form, the CDR3 reads TGTGCTAGTGGTTTGCCGCGGGGGGGCCGATACAATGAGCAGTTCTTC. This sequence joins TRBV12-5 and TRBJ2-1, with 9 bases fitting TRBD2. The germline gives CDR1 LGHNT, CDR2 FRNRAP. The CDR3 runs to 16 residues. The J segment lost 4 bases and the V segment lost 2 bases, leaving 6 bases of the junction unmatched.

The chain recombines TRBV27 with TRBJ1-6; no clear D. This CDR3 is 15 amino acids long. Germline V CDR1 and CDR2: MNHEY, SMNVEV (reference sequence). The V end lost 5 bases, the J end lost 10 bases, and 18 bases lay between the germline ends. The DNA of the CDR3 is TGTGCCAGCAGTGCGGGTTGGGGTGGAGGGTCACCCCTCCACTTT. Protein product: CASSAGWGGGSPLHF.

CDR3 bases: TGTGCCAGCTTGAGGGCAAATGGAAACACCATATATTTT. Translating it yields CASLRANGNTIYF. The J gene is TRBJ1-3, the V gene TRBV6-1; unclear D gene. V was cut by 8 bases and J by 3 bases, with 11 bases left in between. This CDR3 contains 13 residues. Germline CDR1 and CDR2: MNHNS and SASEGT.

The genes are TRBV7-6 and TRBJ2-7; 7 bases are shared with TRBD2. This CDR3 is 14 amino acids long. The J segment lost 5 bases and the V segment lost 2 bases, leaving 6 bases of the junction unmatched. Germline loops: CDR1 SGHVS, CDR2 FNYEAQ. The CDR3 region is CASSLRTRVDEQYF. As DNA, the CDR3 is TGTGCCAGCAGCTTAAGGACTAGGGTTGACGAGCAGTACTTC. The full variable domain, rest sourced from reference TRBV7-6 and TRBJ2-7, is GAGVSQSPRYKVTKRGQDVALRCDPISGHVSLYWYRQALGQGPEFLTYFNYEAQQDKSGLPNDRFSAERPEGSISTLTIQRTEQRDSAMYRCASSLRTRVDEQYFGPGTRLTVT.

The chain recombines TRBV4-2 with TRBJ2-1; D not resolved. The CDR3 consists of 16 residues. Deletions cut 4 bases from V and 9 bases from J, with 22 bases between. Germline CDR1 LGHNA, CDR2 YNFKEQ. CDR3 DNA sequence: TGTGCCAGCAGCCCCCCGGCTTGGGGTTCGGGCGGTGAGCAGTTCTTC. Amino acid sequence: CASSPPAWGSGGEQFF.

The chain couples TRBV21-1 to TRBJ2-5; the table's TRBD1 call for D was not verified on the DNA. TRBV21-1 is noted as a pseudogene. This CDR3 has 13 residues. CDR3 loop: CAYPPGTEETQYF. The CDR3 nucleotides read TGTGCCTATCCTCCCGGGACAGAAGAGACCCAGTACTTC.

The CDR3 reads CASSEDQEVQPQHF. DNA for the CDR3: TGTGCCAGCAGTGAAGACCAGGAAGTTCAGCCCCAGCATTTT. This chain joins TRBV6-1 and TRBJ1-5; D not certain. Trimming took 1 base from V and 6 from J, leaving 10 bases between them. This CDR3 has 14 amino acids. Germline assignment: CDR1 MNHNS and CDR2 SASEGT.

The chain combines TRBV19 with TRBJ2-3; D unresolved. The V and J ends lost 3 bases and 2 bases respectively, with 3 bases between them. In germline, CDR1 is LNHDA, CDR2 SQIVND (reference sequence). The CDR3 has 12 residues. CDR3 DNA: TGTGCCAGTAGTATTCCCACAGATACGCAGTATTTT. Protein: CASSIPTDTQYF. The whole variable domain, remainder taken from reference TRBV19 and TRBJ2-3, is DGGITQSPKYLFRKEGQNVTLSCEQNLNHDAMYWYRQDPGQGLRLIYYSQIVNDFQKGDIAEGYSVSREKKESFPLTVTSAQKNPTAFYLCASSIPTDTQYFGPGTRLTVL.

The rearrangement links TRBV6-5 to TRBJ1-5, with D hard to call. From germline, CDR1 is MNHEY and CDR2 SVGAGI. V was cut by 0 bases and J by 7 bases, with 10 bases left in between. The CDR3 length is 14 residues. CDR3 sequence reads: CASSYSGGGQPQHF. The DNA for the CDR3 is TGTGCCAGCAGTTACTCGGGAGGCGGCCAGCCCCAGCATTTT.

The chain recombines TRBV6-4 with TRBJ1-1; TRBD1 matches at 9 bases. The junction had 12 bases not matched to a gene; V was cut back by 6 bases and J by 4 bases. From germline, CDR1 is MRHNA and CDR2 SNTAGT. The CDR3 sequence is 16 residues long. CDR3 in amino acids: CASSRRTGAIVTEAFF. In DNA, the CDR3 is TGTGCCAGCAGCCGAAGGACAGGGGCGATTGTCACTGAAGCTTTCTTT.

This clone was seen only a few times. The gene calls are TRBV6-5 and TRBJ1-6; possibly TRBD1 for D (6 bases). CDR3 size: 15 residues. From germline, CDR1 is MNHEY and CDR2 SVGAGI. The V gene lost 0 bases and the J gene lost 7 bases, with 10 bases spanning the gap. CDR3: CASSYSRTANSPLHF. As DNA, the CDR3 is TGTGCCAGCAGTTACTCGAGGACAGCGAATTCACCCCTCCACTTT.

V and J are TRBV15 and TRBJ2-1; 9 positions agree with TRBD1. CDR3 size: 16 residues. Germline CDR1 LNHNV, CDR2 YYDKDF (reference sequence). Trimming at V came to 5 bases and at J to 1 base, leaving 6 bases not matched to a gene. The CDR3 DNA is TGTGCCACCAGCGCCAACGACAGGGGGTCCTACAATGAGCAGTTCTTC. Protein: CATSANDRGSYNEQFF.